Sequencing of this TCR beta chain was carried out in a study of blood T cell repertoires in COVID-19. Study summary: PBMCs, B-cell-depleted T cells, or T cells provided the cDNA or gDNA that made up the material.

This clone was seen only a few times. Clones were sequenced by immunoSEQ multiplex PCR, and TCRdb holds only the in-frame ones, with some missing. The sample contains 100,000 to 150,000 clones, 85% of which appear only once. The clonotype was recovered from a woman older than 75 with acute or convalescent COVID-19. The sequenced material came from peripheral blood.

CDR3 sequence: CASSQAPLTALYEQYF. In DNA form, the CDR3 reads TGCGCCAGCAGCCAAGCTCCCCTCACAGCACTCTACGAGCAGTACTTC. This chain links TRBV4-1 with TRBJ2-7; no definite D call. CDR1 and CDR2 (germline): MGHRA, YSYEKL. This CDR3 has 16 residues. V shed 1 base and J shed 3 bases, with 16 bases lying between them.